What follows describes a single T cell receptor beta chain. The assay was immunoSEQ multiplex PCR, and TCRdb's table has in-frame clones only and misses some. The data show around 20,000 clones, with 95% to 96% seen just once and roughly 1.3% held by the top ten. This sample was taken from a study of regulatory and conventional T cells in RAG deficiency. CDR1 and CDR2 (germline): SGHRS, YFSETQ. The V gene end was trimmed by 6 bases and the J gene end by 0 bases; junction bases not matched to a gene: 1. CDR3 length equals 14 residues. Blood CD4+ CD25-low CD127-high conventional T cells supplied the genomic DNA template. This sample also appeared in a second study, on regulatory T cells. From that second work: The primer mix had 52 TRBV and 13 TRBJ primers.

This TCR derives from a human donor in good health. The chain has TRBV5-1 and TRBJ2-3; 10 positions agree with TRBD2. The sequencing sample was made of CD25- CD4+ T cells sorted from blood. CDR3 protein: CASTLAGSTDTQYF. CDR3 coding DNA: TGCGCCAGCACACTAGCGGGGAGCACAGATACGCAGTATTTT. The full variable domain, completed using reference TRBV5-1 and TRBJ2-3, is KAGVTQTPRYLIKTRGQQVTLSCSPISGHRSVSWYQQTPGQGLQFLFEYFSETQRNKGNFPGRFSGRQFSNSRSEMNVSTLELGDSALYLCASTLAGSTDTQYFGPGTRLTVL.